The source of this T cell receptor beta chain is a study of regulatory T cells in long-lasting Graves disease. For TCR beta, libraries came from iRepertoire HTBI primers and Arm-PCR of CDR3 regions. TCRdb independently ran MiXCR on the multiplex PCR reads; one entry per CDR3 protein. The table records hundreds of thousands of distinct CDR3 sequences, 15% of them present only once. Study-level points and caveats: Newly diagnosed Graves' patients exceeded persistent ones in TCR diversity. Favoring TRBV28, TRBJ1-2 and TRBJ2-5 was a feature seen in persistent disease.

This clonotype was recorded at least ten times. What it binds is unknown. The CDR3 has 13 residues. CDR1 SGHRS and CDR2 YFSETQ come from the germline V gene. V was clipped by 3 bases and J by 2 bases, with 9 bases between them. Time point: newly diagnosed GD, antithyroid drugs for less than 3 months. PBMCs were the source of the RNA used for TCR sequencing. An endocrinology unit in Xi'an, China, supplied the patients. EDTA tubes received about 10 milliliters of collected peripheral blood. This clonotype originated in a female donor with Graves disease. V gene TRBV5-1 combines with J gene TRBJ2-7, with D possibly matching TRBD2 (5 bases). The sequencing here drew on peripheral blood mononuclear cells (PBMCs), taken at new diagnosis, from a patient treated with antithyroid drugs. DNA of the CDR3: TGCGCCAGCAGCTCGACTATCACCTACGAGCAGTACTTC. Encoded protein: CASSSTITYEQYF.